This T cell receptor beta chain was sequenced during a study of blood T cell repertoires in COVID-19. This clone was counted between two and nine times. Authors' data handling: Nucleated cell counts were estimated from reference gene primer amplification. Method: immunoSEQ multiplex PCR; TCRdb's copy keeps in-frame clones and lacks some. V, J and clone size derive from that table, while D and trimming were established from the DNA sequence. The table shows over 130,000 clones, with more than 60% occurring only once. Looked up from germline, CDR1 is SGHRS and CDR2 is YFSETQ. The CDR3 sequence is 18 residues long. V lost 0 bases to trimming and J lost 2 bases; unmatched junction nucleotides: 13.

The gene calls are TRBV5-1 and TRBJ2-7; 8 bases map to TRBD2. This sequence was found in a woman between 45 and 65 years old with active or convalescent COVID-19. Input material: peripheral blood. CDR3 loop: CASSLAGGVKGGAYEQYF. CDR3 DNA: TGCGCCAGCAGCTTGGCGGGAGGGGTAAAAGGCGGGGCCTACGAGCAGTACTTC.